A selection of T cell receptor beta chains follows, all from one sample in a study of blood T cell repertoires in COVID-19. TCRdb's copy holds only in-frame clones and misses some; the assay was immunoSEQ multiplex PCR. The table records about 81,000 clones, roughly 82% of them present only once. The sample was peripheral blood. The source of these receptors is a human donor in a cohort sampled during active COVID-19. Each CDR3 is given with its conserved first and last residue. A D gene is named only where the DNA matches it firmly. Part of the rows lack a size; the others show once, few, many or a class for expanded clones.

d_call | clone_size | j_call | v_call | cdr3_nt | cdr3_aa
- | - | TRBJ2-7 | TRBV29-1 | TGCAGCGTCGGACAGCCCTCCTACGAGCAGTACTTC | CSVGQPSYEQYF
TRBD1 | once | TRBJ2-5 | TRBV9 | TGTGCCAGCAGCGGACAGGGTAGTCCCCTGACCCAGTACTTC | CASSGQGSPLTQYF
- | - | TRBJ2-4 | TRBV18 | TGTGCCAGCTCACCATACCGGGAATGGGACATTCAGTACTTC | CASSPYREWDIQYF
TRBD1 | once | TRBJ1-1 | TRBV10-3 | TGTGCCACCGAAGACAGGGGAAACACTGAAGCTTTCTTT | CATEDRGNTEAFF
TRBD1 | once | TRBJ2-1 | TRBV18 | TGTGCCAGCTCACCACCGGGGACAGGGGGCCTCTGGTCCAACAATGAGCAGTTCTTC | CASSPPGTGGLWSNNEQFF
TRBD2 | once | TRBJ2-1 | TRBV9 | TGTGCCAGCAGCGTTGTTGGCGGGGGGGTGGATGAGCAGTTCTTC | CASSVVGGGVDEQFF
- | - | TRBJ1-5 | TRBV19 | TGTGCCAGTAGCTCAGGGGTGGCGCCCCAGCATTTT | CASSSGVAPQHF
- | once | TRBJ1-1 | TRBV9 | TGTGCCAGCAGCCCCCCCCTTAGAGCTTTCTTT | CASSPPLRAFF
TRBD2 | - | TRBJ2-1 | TRBV7-2 | TGTGCCAGCAGCTTACGGGGGGTTAGTAATGAGCAGTTCTTC | CASSLRGVSNEQFF
TRBD1 | - | TRBJ2-1 | TRBV20-1 | TGCAGTGCAGACAGGGCCGATGAGCAGTTCTTC | CSADRADEQFF
TRBD2 | few | TRBJ2-7 | TRBV6-6 | TGTGCCAGCAGTTACTCTGGGCTAGCGGGAGTCTACGAGCAGTACTTC | CASSYSGLAGVYEQYF
TRBD2 | - | TRBJ2-1 | TRBV4-3 | TGCGCCAGCAGCCAAGATGTCCTAGCGGGGGCCCAGTTCTTC | CASSQDVLAGAQFF
TRBD1 | once | TRBJ1-6 | TRBV4-3 | TGCGCCAGCAGCCAAGATAAATTTTCAGGGGGGCATTCACCCCTCCACTTT | CASSQDKFSGGHSPLHF
- | - | TRBJ1-4 | TRBV4-2 | TGTGCCAGCAGCCTCCAATGGCGGGGGGAAGAAAAACTGTTTTTT | CASSLQWRGEEKLFF
TRBD2 | - | TRBJ2-3 | TRBV7-3 | TGTGCCAGCAGCACTTCTAGCGGCAGCACAGATACGCAGTATTTT | CASSTSSGSTDTQYF
- | few | TRBJ1-5 | TRBV6-4 | TGTGCCAGCAGTGGCCTCAGGGGTAGCAATCAGCCCCAGCATTTT | CASSGLRGSNQPQHF
TRBD2 | - | TRBJ2-1 | TRBV11-2 | TGTGCCAGCAGCCCGTGGGCGGGGACTAGCGGGTACAATGAGCAGTTCTTC | CASSPWAGTSGYNEQFF
TRBD1 | - | TRBJ1-1 | TRBV19 | TGTGCCAGTAGTACACAGGGGGCTGGCACTGAAGCTTTCTTT | CASSTQGAGTEAFF
- | - | TRBJ2-1 | TRBV10-2 | TGCGCCAGCAAGACGATTTGGGGGGGGGCAGGGAATGAGCAGTTCTTC | CASKTIWGGAGNEQFF
TRBD1 | - | TRBJ1-5 | TRBV2 | TGTGCCAGCAGCTACGACAGGGGGGACCAGCCCCAGCATTTT | CASSYDRGDQPQHF
TRBD2 | - | TRBJ2-3 | TRBV7-2 | TGTGCCAGCAGCTTAGTATGGACTAGCGGAAGAGGGAATACGCAGTATTTT | CASSLVWTSGRGNTQYF
- | - | TRBJ2-3 | TRBV11-2 | TGTGCCAGCAGCTTAAGTCGCGGCACAGATACGCAGTATTTT | CASSLSRGTDTQYF
- | few | TRBJ1-5 | TRBV24-1 | TGTGCCACCTCAGCAGGGGATTATAGCAATCAGCCCCAGCATTTT | CATSAGDYSNQPQHF
- | once | TRBJ2-3 | TRBV2 | TGTGCCAGCAGTGTAACAGCCAGCACAGATACGCAGTATTTT | CASSVTASTDTQYF
TRBD2 | few | TRBJ2-3 | TRBV18 | TGTGCCAGCTCACTCAAAGGACTAGCGGGGGCCTTAAGCACGAGCACAGATACGCAGTATTTT | CASSLKGLAGALSTSTDTQYF
TRBD1 | - | TRBJ1-1 | TRBV11-1 | TGTGCCAGCAGCCGACGACCGACAGGGGACACTGAAGCTTTCTTT | CASSRRPTGDTEAFF
TRBD1 | - | TRBJ1-2 | TRBV9 | TGTGCCAGCAGCGACCGGGACAGGGCCCCAACGAACTATGGCTACACCTTC | CASSDRDRAPTNYGYTF
TRBD1 | - | TRBJ1-6 | TRBV28 | TGTGCCAGCACCCTGAACAGGGGGCGCCCCGGTTCACCCCTCCACTTT | CASTLNRGRPGSPLHF
TRBD1 | - | TRBJ1-2 | TRBV5-6 | TGTGCCAGCAGCATACCGGGACAGGGGCTGAATGGCTACACCTTC | CASSIPGQGLNGYTF
- | - | TRBJ2-5 | TRBV12-3/TRBV12-4 | TGTGCCAGCAGCCTCGGACAGAAAGAGACCCAGTACTTC | CASSLGQKETQYF
- | - | TRBJ1-2 | TRBV6-5 | TGTGCCAGCATGTCGACCGGACAGAACTATGGCTACACCTTC | CASMSTGQNYGYTF
TRBD1 | - | TRBJ2-2 | TRBV7-6 | TGTGCCAGCAGCTTAACCCGGACAGGGGTATTTGACGGGGAGCTGTTTTTT | CASSLTRTGVFDGELFF
TRBD1 | - | TRBJ1-5 | TRBV28 | TGTGCCAGCAGCCCAGACAGGGCAAGGCAGCCCCAGCATTTT | CASSPDRARQPQHF
- | - | TRBJ2-7 | TRBV3-1/TRBV3-2 | TGTGCCAGCAGCCAAGGGGCCGAGCAGTACTTC | CASSQGAEQYF
TRBD1 | few | TRBJ1-6 | TRBV20-1 | TGCAGTGCTAGTGGAGGGGGCGAAGTCTGGAATAATTCACCCCTCCACTTT | CSASGGGEVWNNSPLHF
TRBD2 | - | TRBJ2-1 | TRBV2 | TGTGCCAGCAGGAAGCTTGGGGGGGACTCCTACAATGAGCAGTTCTTC | CASRKLGGDSYNEQFF
TRBD1 | - | TRBJ2-3 | TRBV4-3 | TGCGCCAGCAGCCTCGGGACAGGGGCCACAGATACGCAGTATTTT | CASSLGTGATDTQYF
TRBD2 | - | TRBJ2-2 | TRBV6-2/TRBV6-3 | TGTGCCAGCAGTTACTCGGTGCTAGCGGGGGATACCGGGGAGCTGTTTTTT | CASSYSVLAGDTGELFF
TRBD2 | - | TRBJ2-7 | TRBV9 | TGTGCCAGCAGCGTCCTAGGAGGGACTAGCGGGAGCCACGAGCAGTACTTC | CASSVLGGTSGSHEQYF